The entry that follows covers one TCR beta chain sequence. The CDR3 length is 15 residues. Germline V CDR1 and CDR2: SNHLY, FYNNEI. V lost 4 bases to trimming and J lost 4 bases, with 16 bases between them. This sample stems from a study of blood T cell repertoires in COVID-19. Overall study context: Acute-phase and convalescent COVID-19 samples originated in the United States, Italy and Spain.

Sequencing used immunoSEQ multiplex PCR; TCRdb keeps in-frame clones, though not all of them. The table records 50,000 to 70,000 clones, more than 90% of them present only once. The V and J genes are TRBV2 and TRBJ1-2; perhaps TRBD1 as D (5 bases). The sequence derives from a man aged 60-69 years with acute or convalescent COVID-19. Material for sequencing was peripheral blood. CDR3 amino acids: CASSVLQGSSYGYTF. The CDR3 DNA is TGTGCCAGCAGTGTTCTGCAGGGCTCAAGCTATGGCTACACCTTC.